The source of this T cell receptor beta chain is a study of monozygotic twins with inflammatory bowel disease. TCRdb derives one entry per CDR3 protein from the 5' RACE reads, leaving out DNA. Its clone listing holds over 120,000 distinct CDR3 sequences. Germline CDR1 and CDR2: SQVTM and ANQGSEA. The CDR3 runs to 12 residues. The TCR comes from a human donor with ulcerative colitis or Crohn's disease, or a healthy co-twin of an affected twin (not recorded which). The chain has TRBV29-1 and TRBJ2-1. Sequencing was done on a sample of blood. The CDR3: CSHSTSYNEQFF.